Listed below are T cell receptor beta chains from one sample, sequenced in a study of control samples from healthy donors and cancer patients. The table came from immunoSEQ multiplex PCR; TCRdb's copy has only in-frame clones and leaves some out. The data contain around 68,000 clones, about 83% of them seen just once; the ten biggest clones take up 15% to 18%. Specimen: blood. These receptors were taken from a man aged 60-69 years in good health. CDR3s include the opening cysteine and the closing phenylalanine or tryptophan. The D gene is left open where the match is weak. Expanded clones get a size class; other rows say once, few or many, or leave the size out.

d_gene,v_gene,j_gene,abundance,CDR3aa,CDR3nt
TRBD2,TRBV18,TRBJ2-3,NA,CASSPGAGGTDTQYF,TGTGCCAGCTCACCCGGAGCGGGGGGCACAGATACGCAGTATTTT
NA,TRBV19,TRBJ2-3,NA,CASSSSRTDTQYF,TGTGCCAGTAGTAGTTCTAGGACAGATACGCAGTATTTT
TRBD1,TRBV5-6,TRBJ1-3,NA,CASSFGTASGNTIYF,TGTGCCAGCAGCTTTGGGACAGCCTCTGGAAACACCATATATTTT
NA,TRBV6-5,TRBJ2-1,NA,CASKKGEVSYNEQFF,TGTGCCAGCAAAAAGGGGGAGGTCTCCTACAATGAGCAGTTCTTC
NA,TRBV7-9,TRBJ2-5,few,CASSSGFETQYF,TGTGCCAGCAGCTCCGGTTTCGAGACCCAGTACTTC
NA,TRBV7-9,TRBJ2-1,NA,CASSSGSGSSYNEQFF,TGTGCCAGCAGCTCAGGGTCGGGGAGCTCCTACAATGAGCAGTTCTTC
NA,TRBV19,TRBJ1-4,once,CASSIDREKLFF,TGTGCCAGTAGTATAGATCGGGAAAAACTGTTTTTT
TRBD1,TRBV27,TRBJ2-3,few,CASSQTLGTGRTSSTDTQYF,TGTGCCAGCAGTCAGACCCTCGGGACAGGCCGTACTTCTAGCACAGATACGCAGTATTTT
NA,TRBV27,TRBJ2-1,NA,CASSPGSFGEQFF,TGTGCCAGCAGTCCCGGGTCCTTCGGGGAGCAGTTCTTC
TRBD1,TRBV7-2,TRBJ2-7,NA,CASSLMPRTGSMEQYF,TGTGCCAGCAGCTTAATGCCCCGGACAGGGTCGATGGAGCAGTACTTC